These 16 T cell receptor beta chains share one sample of origin, sequenced in a study of early T cells in non-severe SARS-CoV-2 infection. TCRdb used MiXCR to reprocess the 5' RACE reads, holding one entry per CDR3 protein. The sample lists about 79,000 distinct CDR3 sequences, roughly 12% occurring once. The sample consisted of whole blood. The source is an adult who was a healthcare worker with PCR-confirmed SARS-CoV-2 infection or an uninfected control (not recorded which).

This clonotype appeared many times. The gene calls are TRBV7-2 and TRBJ2-3, with D possibly matching TRBD1 (5 bases). Trimming took 0 bases from V and 0 from J, leaving 10 bases between them. The CDR3 extends over 16 amino acids. The germline CDR1 and CDR2 sequences are SGHTA and FQGNSA. Written as DNA, the CDR3 is TGTGCCAGCAGCTTAGCGCAGGGCACTAGCACAGATACGCAGTATTTT. Protein product: CASSLAQGTSTDTQYF. Full variable domain (outside the CDR3, taken from reference TRBV7-2 and TRBJ2-3): GAGVSQSPSNKVTEKGKDVELRCDPISGHTALYWYRQSLGQGLEFLIYFQGNSAPDKSGLPSDRFSAERTGGSVSTLTIQRTQQEDSAVYLCASSLAQGTSTDTQYFGPGTRLTVL.

This clonotype was seen at least ten times. The V call is TRBV12-3 or TRBV12-4, the J call TRBJ2-2; no clear D gene. The CDR3 is 14 amino acids. V was shortened by 7 bases and J by 3 bases, with 12 bases between the two germline ends. This chain's CDR3 is CASTDGRDTGELFF. Written as DNA, the CDR3 is TGTGCCAGCACCGACGGACGAGACACCGGGGAGCTGTTTTTT.

The chain links TRBV29-1 to TRBJ2-7, with 8 positions matching TRBD2. The CDR3 totals 16 residues. V lost 5 bases and J lost 3; bases outside the gene matches: 15. Per the germline V gene, CDR1 is SQVTM and CDR2 is ANQGSEA. CDR3 nucleotides: TGCAGCGTTTTCCCTCAGCGGCCCAGCGGGGGCTACGAGCAGTACTTC. Protein product: CSVFPQRPSGGYEQYF.

There are many counts of this clonotype. The V and J genes are TRBV6-6 and TRBJ2-1, with 9 bases identical to TRBD2. The V gene end was trimmed by 6 bases and the J gene end by 2 bases; junction bases not matched to a gene: 8. Germline CDR1 and CDR2: MNHNY and SVGAGI (reference sequence). The CDR3 sequence is 16 residues long. The CDR3 spells CASSPTGGGAYNEQFF. The DNA for the CDR3 is TGTGCCAGCAGCCCCACCGGCGGGGGGGCCTACAATGAGCAGTTCTTC.

This clonotype was seen more than once but under ten times. This chain joins TRBV5-1 and TRBJ2-7, with D possibly called TRBD1 or TRBD2 (5 bases each). The germline V and J ends were trimmed by 3 bases and 3 bases, with 13 bases remaining between them. Germline V gene lookup returns CDR1 SGHRS and CDR2 YFSETQ. This CDR3 is built from 14 residues. The CDR3 nucleotides are TGCGCCAGCAGCTACGGGGACGGAAACTACGAGCAGTACTTC. This translates into CASSYGDGNYEQYF.

Here the CDR3 DNA reads TGCAGTGCTAGTGTCGGTGGGAGCAATCAGCCCCAGCATTTT. Encoded protein: CSASVGGSNQPQHF. The chain joins TRBV20-1 to TRBJ1-5, with D unclear. The V end lost 3 bases, the J end lost 1 base, and 10 bases lay between the germline ends. This CDR3 spans 14 amino acids. Per the germline V gene, CDR1 is DFQATT and CDR2 is SNEGSKA (reference sequence).

This clonotype was detected a few times. The chain employs TRBV6-2 or TRBV6-3 and TRBJ1-2; the D is unclear. Germline loops: CDR1 MNHEY, CDR2 SVGEGT. The V and J ends lost 7 bases and 4 bases respectively, with 13 bases between them. The CDR3 runs 13 residues. CDR3 sequence: CASTLDLAYGYTF. As DNA, the CDR3 is TGTGCCAGCACCCTCGACCTTGCCTATGGCTACACCTTC.

This clonotype was counted a few times. The chain joins TRBV6-2 or TRBV6-3 to TRBJ2-3; 8 nucleotides align to TRBD1. V shed 7 bases, J shed 2 bases, and the junction held 5 bases outside the gene matches. This CDR3 has 14 residues. Germline CDR1 MNHEY, CDR2 SVGEGT. The CDR3 DNA reads as TGTGCCAGCACCCTGACAGGGGCCACAGATACGCAGTATTTT. As protein: CASTLTGATDTQYF.

This clonotype was recorded at least ten times. The chain employs TRBV7-3 and TRBJ1-2; D call uncertain. Trimming stripped 1 base from V and 4 bases from J, with 22 bases between. This CDR3 is 18 amino acids long. Germline V gives CDR1 SGHTA, CDR2 FQGTGA. The CDR3 sequence is CASSLNGGHYGEVYGYTF. The CDR3 DNA sequence: TGTGCCAGCAGCTTAAATGGTGGTCACTATGGAGAAGTCTATGGCTACACCTTC.

The rearrangement links TRBV7-9 to TRBJ1-1; the D gene is possibly TRBD1 (5 bases). The germline gives CDR1 SEHNR, CDR2 FQNEAQ (reference sequence). This CDR3 comprises 14 residues. The germline V and J ends were trimmed by 3 bases and 4 bases, with 12 bases remaining between them. This chain's CDR3 is CASSLILRVTEAFF. In nucleotides, the CDR3 is TGTGCCAGCAGCTTGATACTCAGGGTCACTGAAGCTTTCTTT.

This clonotype was observed a handful of times. The V and J genes are TRBV3-1 and TRBJ2-5; D is ambiguous. V lost 0 bases, J lost 4 bases, and 6 bases lay in between. Germline V gives CDR1 LGHDT, CDR2 YNNKEL (reference sequence). This CDR3 has 13 residues. The CDR3 nucleotides are TGTGCCAGCAGCCAAGATCTGGGAGAGACCCAGTACTTC. It is translated as CASSQDLGETQYF.

V and J are TRBV29-1 and TRBJ2-7, with D possibly TRBD2 on 6 matching bases. CDR3 length equals 13 residues. CDR1 is SQVTM and CDR2 is ANQGSEA in the germline V gene. The ends were cut back, 3 bases at V and 0 bases at J, with 9 bases in the middle. Written as DNA, the CDR3 is TGCAGCGTTGATGGGGGGAGCTCCTACGAGCAGTACTTC. It specifies CSVDGGSSYEQYF.

This clonotype was picked up a small number of times. The chain has TRBV20-1 and TRBJ2-7, with unresolved D. Trimming shortened V by 0 bases and J by 5 bases, and 11 bases separated the two germline ends. CDR3 length equals 13 residues. The V gene's germline CDR1 is DFQATT and CDR2 SNEGSKA (reference sequence). CDR3 residues: CSARDLDGDEQYF. CDR3 nucleotide sequence: TGCAGTGCTAGAGATCTCGATGGGGACGAGCAGTACTTC.

This clonotype was recorded a few times. V and J are TRBV3-1 and TRBJ2-1; D remains unclear. V lost 4 bases to trimming and J lost 5 bases, with 9 bases between them. Germline V gives CDR1 LGHDT, CDR2 YNNKEL (reference sequence). This CDR3 has 13 amino acids. This chain's CDR3 is CASSPSRDNEQFF. In DNA form, the CDR3 reads TGTGCCAGCAGCCCCTCTAGGGACAATGAGCAGTTCTTC.

The table lists this clonotype with a few counts. This chain uses TRBV3-1 with TRBJ2-5, with 11 bases that match TRBD2. The J segment lost 12 bases and the V segment lost 4 bases, leaving 7 bases of the junction unmatched. CDR1 is LGHDT and CDR2 is YNNKEL in the germline V gene (reference sequence). The CDR3 runs 13 residues. The CDR3 sequence is CASSRTSGLPEYF. CDR3 sequence (DNA): TGTGCCAGCAGCCGGACTAGCGGGCTCCCAGAGTACTTC.

V is TRBV4-1 and J is TRBJ2-7; a weak D match, TRBD1 (6 bases). V was pared by 4 bases and J by 9 bases, with 22 bases between. In germline, CDR1 is MGHRA, CDR2 YSYEKL. The CDR3 spans 15 residues. CDR3 nucleotide sequence: TGCGCCAGCAGCCCTGGCGGCAGGGGACGATTCGTGCAGTACTTC. Its translation: CASSPGGRGRFVQYF.